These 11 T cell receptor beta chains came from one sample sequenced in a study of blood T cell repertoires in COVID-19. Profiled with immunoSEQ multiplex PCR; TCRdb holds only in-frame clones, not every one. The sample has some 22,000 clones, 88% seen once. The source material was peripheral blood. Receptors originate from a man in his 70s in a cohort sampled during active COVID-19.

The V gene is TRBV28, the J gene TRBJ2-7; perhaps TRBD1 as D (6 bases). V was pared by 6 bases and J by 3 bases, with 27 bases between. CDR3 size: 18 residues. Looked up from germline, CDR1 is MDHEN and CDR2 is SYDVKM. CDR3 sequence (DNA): TGTGCCAGCAGGGATAGGGTAGTGGGACACCGGAATGACTACGAGCAGTACTTC. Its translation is CASRDRVVGHRNDYEQYF.

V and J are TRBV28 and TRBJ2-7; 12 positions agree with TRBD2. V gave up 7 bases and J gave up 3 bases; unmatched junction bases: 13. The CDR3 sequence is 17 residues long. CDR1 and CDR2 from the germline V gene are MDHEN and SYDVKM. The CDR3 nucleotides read TGTGCCAGCACCCTGGGTCTAGCGGGAGGGGGGCGCTACGAGCAGTACTTC. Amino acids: CASTLGLAGGGRYEQYF. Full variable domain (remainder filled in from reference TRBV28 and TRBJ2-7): DVKVTQSSRYLVKRTGEKVFLECVQDMDHENMFWYRQDPGLGLRLIYFSYDVKMKEKGDIPEGYSVSREKKERFSLILESASTNQTSMYLCASTLGLAGGGRYEQYFGPGTRLTVT.

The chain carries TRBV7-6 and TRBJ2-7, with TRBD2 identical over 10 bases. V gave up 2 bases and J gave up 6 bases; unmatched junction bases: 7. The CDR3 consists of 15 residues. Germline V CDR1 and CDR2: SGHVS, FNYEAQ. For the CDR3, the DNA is TGTGCCAGCAGCTTACACCTAGCGGGAGTGGCCGAGCAGTACTTC. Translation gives CASSLHLAGVAEQYF.

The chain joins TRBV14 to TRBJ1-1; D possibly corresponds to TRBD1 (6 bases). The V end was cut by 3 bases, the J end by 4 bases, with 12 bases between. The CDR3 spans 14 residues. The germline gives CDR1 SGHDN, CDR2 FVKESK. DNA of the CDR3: TGTGCCAGCAGCCATTATCAAGGGGGCACTGAAGCTTTCTTT. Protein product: CASSHYQGGTEAFF.

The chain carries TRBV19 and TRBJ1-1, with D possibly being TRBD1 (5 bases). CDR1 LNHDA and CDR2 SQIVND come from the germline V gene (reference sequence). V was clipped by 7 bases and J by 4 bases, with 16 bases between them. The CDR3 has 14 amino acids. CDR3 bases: TGTGCCAGTACAAGGGTAGCGGGGGGCACTGAAGCTTTCTTT. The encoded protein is CASTRVAGGTEAFF.

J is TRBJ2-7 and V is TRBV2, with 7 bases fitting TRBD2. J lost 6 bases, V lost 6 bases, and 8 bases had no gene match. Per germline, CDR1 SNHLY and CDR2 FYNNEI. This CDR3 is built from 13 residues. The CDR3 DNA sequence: TGTGCCAGCAGAGGACTAGGATCTATCGAGCAGTACTTC. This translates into CASRGLGSIEQYF.

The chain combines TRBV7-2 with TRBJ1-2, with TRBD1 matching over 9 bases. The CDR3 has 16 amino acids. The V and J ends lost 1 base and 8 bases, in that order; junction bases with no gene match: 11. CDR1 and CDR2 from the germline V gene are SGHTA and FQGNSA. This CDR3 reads CASSLEGTGRLGGYTF. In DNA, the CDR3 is TGTGCCAGCAGCTTAGAAGGGACAGGGCGACTGGGCGGCTACACCTTC. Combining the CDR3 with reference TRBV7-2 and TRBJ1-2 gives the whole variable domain GAGVSQSPSNKVTEKGKDVELRCDPISGHTALYWYRQSLGQGLEFLIYFQGNSAPDKSGLPSDRFSAERTGGSVSTLTIQRTQQEDSAVYLCASSLEGTGRLGGYTFGSGTRLTVV.

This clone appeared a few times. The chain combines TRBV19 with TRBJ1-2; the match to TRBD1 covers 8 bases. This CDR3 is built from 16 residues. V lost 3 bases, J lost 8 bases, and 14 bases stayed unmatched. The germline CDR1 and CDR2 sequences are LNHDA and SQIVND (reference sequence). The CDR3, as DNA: TGTGCCAGTAGTATGGGAACTGGCCAGGGGGCACAGGGCTACACCTTC. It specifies CASSMGTGQGAQGYTF.

The CDR3 DNA follows: TGTGCCAGCAGTGCCGGGACAGGGAGGAATGAAAAACTGTTTTTT. It is translated as CASSAGTGRNEKLFF. This rearrangement joins TRBV27 to TRBJ1-4, with 9 bases aligning to TRBD1. J gave up 5 bases and V 5 bases, and 6 bases lay outside the gene matches. CDR1 MNHEY and CDR2 SMNVEV come from the germline V gene (reference sequence). The CDR3 has 15 residues.

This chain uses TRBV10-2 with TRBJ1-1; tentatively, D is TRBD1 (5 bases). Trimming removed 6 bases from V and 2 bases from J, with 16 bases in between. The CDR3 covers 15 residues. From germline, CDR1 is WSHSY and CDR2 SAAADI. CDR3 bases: TGCGCCAGCAGCCTGGGGGGACGGGGCAACACTGAAGCTTTCTTT. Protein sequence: CASSLGGRGNTEAFF.

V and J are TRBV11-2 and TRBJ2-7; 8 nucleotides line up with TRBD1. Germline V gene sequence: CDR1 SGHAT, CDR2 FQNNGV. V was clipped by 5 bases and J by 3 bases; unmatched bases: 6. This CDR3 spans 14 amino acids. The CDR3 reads CASSRQGQGYEQYF. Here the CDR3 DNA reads TGTGCCAGCAGCCGACAAGGACAGGGCTACGAGCAGTACTTC.